The 28 T cell receptor beta chains below all came from one sample that was sequenced in a study of Graves' ophthalmopathy and Graves' hyperthyroidism. Amplification of the TCR beta CDR3 regions used RNA transcripts (as template). Second-round multiplex PCR came after first-round RT-PCR with HTBI primers. MiXCR, applied by TCRdb to the multiplex PCR reads, yields one record per CDR3 protein. The repertoire holds hundreds of thousands of distinct CDR3 sequences, with 22% as singletons. The sequenced sample was peripheral blood. Receptor source: a young woman with stable Graves' hyperthyroidism. Some clones in this sample may be carry-over from other donors' samples.

This clonotype appeared many times. V usage is TRBV7-2 and J usage is TRBJ1-5; TRBD1 matches at 7 bases. This CDR3 has 15 residues. With V trimmed by 3 bases and J by 6 bases, 8 bases remained unmatched. The germline V gene encodes CDR1 SGHTA and CDR2 FQGNSA. CDR3 DNA: TGTGCCAGCAGCTTGACAGGGTACGGGGGTCAGCCCCAGCATTTT. It is translated as CASSLTGYGGQPQHF.

This clonotype came up a few times. This rearrangement joins TRBV13 to TRBJ1-3; D gene uncertain. Germline loops: CDR1 PRHDT, CDR2 FYEKMQ (reference sequence). This CDR3 has 17 amino acids. V lost 5 bases and J 2 bases, leaving 19 bases between the germline ends. The CDR3 nucleotides are TGTGCCAGCAGCCCCGATTCGGGGAAGACGGCTGGAAACACCATATATTTT. This encodes CASSPDSGKTAGNTIYF.

A word on this clonotype: A much larger clone differs by one base, so this may be a read error. No conserved phenylalanine or tryptophan is present at the end of the CDR3, so a read error is the likely explanation. J is TRBJ2-7 and V is TRBV11-3; 8 nucleotides line up with TRBD1. The germline V gene encodes CDR1 SGHNT and CDR2 YENEEA. V lost 5 bases, J lost 6 bases, and 6 bases stayed unmatched. The CDR3 extends over 13 amino acids. The CDR3 DNA sequence: TGTGCCAGCAGCCAGGGACAGGTTGGCGAGCAGTACTAC. It encodes CASSQGQVGEQYY.

This clonotype occurred a few times. This chain uses TRBV12-5 with TRBJ1-1; D unclear. Germline V gene data show CDR1 as LGHNT and CDR2 as FRNRAP. The V end lost 1 base, the J end lost 7 bases, and 7 bases lay between the germline ends. This CDR3 contains 12 residues. CDR3: CASGLEGIEAFF. CDR3 in DNA: TGTGCTAGTGGTTTGGAAGGGATTGAAGCTTTCTTT.

At least ten counts were recorded for this clonotype. The V gene is TRBV28, the J gene TRBJ1-2; tentatively, D is TRBD1 (5 bases). V was clipped by 6 bases and J by 7 bases, with 12 bases between them. Germline CDR1 is MDHEN and CDR2 is SYDVKM. This CDR3 region has 12 residues. The CDR3 here is CASSPGTGGYTF. The CDR3 bases are TGTGCCAGCAGCCCTGGGACGGGTGGCTACACCTTC.

This clonotype was detected ten times or more. This chain connects TRBV27 to TRBJ1-5; D not resolved. The CDR3 consists of 15 residues. Deletions cut 8 bases from V and 0 bases from J, with 14 bases between. The germline gives CDR1 MNHEY, CDR2 SMNVEV (reference sequence). The CDR3 DNA reads TGTGCCAGCTCTCTGCTCCAGGCTAGCAATCAGCCCCAGCATTTT. Residues: CASSLLQASNQPQHF.

This clonotype was found many times. The chain uses TRBV10-3 and TRBJ1-1; possible D gene TRBD1, 6 bases. The CDR3 covers 14 residues. V gave up 8 bases and J gave up 7 bases, with 20 bases separating them. Germline V gene lookup returns CDR1 ENHRY and CDR2 SYGVKD. The CDR3 here is CAISREGEGNEAFF. CDR3 nucleotides: TGTGCCATCTCCCGCGAGGGGGAGGGTAATGAAGCTTTCTTT.

V and J are TRBV9 and TRBJ1-2; 10 bases match TRBD1. There are 16 residues in the CDR3. Trimming cost V 1 base and J 8 bases; bases outside gene matches: 11. The germline gives CDR1 SGDLS, CDR2 YYNGEE. The CDR3 DNA reads TGTGCCAGCAGCGTACTAGGACAGGGGGTTGCAAGAGGCTACACCTTC. Translated, it gives CASSVLGQGVARGYTF.

This clonotype showed up many times. The chain carries TRBV30 and TRBJ1-2; D is uncertain. Trimming stripped 0 bases from V and 4 bases from J, with 12 bases between. Germline values: CDR1 GTSNPN, CDR2 SVGIG (reference sequence). This CDR3 is built from 14 residues. The CDR3 DNA reads as TGTGCCTGGAGTGTACCCGCTTATTTCTATGGCTACACCTTC. It encodes CAWSVPAYFYGYTF. The variable domain in full, completed from reference TRBV30 and TRBJ1-2, reads SQTIHQWPATLVQPVGSPLSLECTVEGTSNPNLYWYRQAAGRGLQLLFYSVGIGQISSEVPQNLSASRPQDRQFILSSKKLLLSDSGFYLCAWSVPAYFYGYTFGSGTRLTVV.

The chain has TRBV12-3 or TRBV12-4 and TRBJ1-5; tentatively, D is TRBD1 (6 bases). The V and J ends lost 7 bases and 8 bases respectively, with 12 bases between them. The CDR3 is 12 residues long. The CDR3 DNA sequence: TGTGCCAGCACCCCGGGGGCGGAGCCCCAGCATTTT. Its translation: CASTPGAEPQHF.

Comments on this clonotype: A read error is possible here, since a much larger clone lies one base away. The CDR3 loop is CASSQVAPPYEQCF. As DNA, the CDR3 is TGCGCCAGCAGCCAAGTCGCGCCCCCCTACGAGCAGTGCTTC. This chain links TRBV4-1 with TRBJ2-7, with unresolved D. The CDR3 is 14 residues long. Germline loops: CDR1 MGHRA, CDR2 YSYEKL.

V usage is TRBV6-5 and J usage is TRBJ2-7, with D perhaps given as TRBD1 or TRBD2 (7 bases each). Germline V gene lookup returns CDR1 MNHEY and CDR2 SVGAGI. V shed 2 bases and J shed 2 bases, with 13 bases lying between them. This CDR3 comprises 15 residues. For the CDR3, the DNA is TGTGCCAGCAGTTACGCCCCAGGGGGGGCCTACGAGCAGTACTTC. It specifies CASSYAPGGAYEQYF.

This clonotype was seen only a few times. The chain uses TRBV4-1 and TRBJ1-2, with unresolved D. The germline gives CDR1 MGHRA, CDR2 YSYEKL. CDR3 length: 14 amino acids. V was pared by 1 base and J by 5 bases, with 11 bases between. For the CDR3, the DNA is TGCGCCAGCAGCCAAGGTACCGCTAGGTATGGCTACACCTTC. Its protein product is CASSQGTARYGYTF.

V is TRBV11-2 and J is TRBJ2-5, with 10 bases matching TRBD2. This CDR3 contains 16 residues. From germline, CDR1 is SGHAT and CDR2 FQNNGV. V dropped 1 base and J dropped 5; count of bases not matched to a gene: 7. CDR3 bases: TGTGCCAGCAGCTTAGGGTCTAGCGGGGGTGTGGAGACCCAGTACTTC. Protein sequence: CASSLGSSGGVETQYF.

The chain is built from TRBV9 and TRBJ2-2; weak D call: TRBD2 (6 bases). V was trimmed by 3 bases and J by 1 base, leaving 10 bases between them. CDR1 and CDR2 (germline): SGDLS, YYNGEE. This CDR3 region has 15 residues. CDR3 protein: CASSGGGMNTGELFF. In nucleotides, the CDR3 is TGTGCCAGCAGCGGGGGCGGGATGAACACCGGGGAGCTGTTTTTT.

In this sample, this clonotype turned up a few times. V usage is TRBV28 and J usage is TRBJ1-2; D is perhaps TRBD1 (5 bases). Trimming stripped 0 bases from V and 2 bases from J, with 16 bases between. Germline V gene lookup returns CDR1 MDHEN and CDR2 SYDVKM. The CDR3 loop spans 17 amino acids. The CDR3 DNA sequence: TGTGCCAGCAGTTTATGGGGGGGAGGGAAGAGGAACTATGGCTACACCTTC. This gives the protein CASSLWGGGKRNYGYTF.

This clonotype was recorded at least ten times. The V gene is TRBV12-3 or TRBV12-4, the J gene TRBJ1-1, with D perhaps TRBD1 (5 bases). The length of the CDR3 is 11 residues. V was clipped by 8 bases and J by 1 base, with 5 bases between them. The CDR3, as DNA: TGTGCCAGCCAGGGGAACACTGAAGCTTTCTTT. This translates into CASQGNTEAFF.

This clonotype was recorded at least ten times. The V and J genes are TRBV5-1 and TRBJ1-3; TRBD1 might be the D (6 bases). Per germline, CDR1 SGHRS and CDR2 YFSETQ. The germline V and J ends were trimmed by 0 bases and 2 bases, with 12 bases remaining between them. This CDR3 has 16 amino acids. This CDR3 reads CASSLEGGLTGNTIYF. As DNA, the CDR3 is TGCGCCAGCAGCTTGGAGGGGGGGCTTACTGGAAACACCATATATTTT. The variable domain in full, completed from reference TRBV5-1 and TRBJ1-3, reads KAGVTQTPRYLIKTRGQQVTLSCSPISGHRSVSWYQQTPGQGLQFLFEYFSETQRNKGNFPGRFSGRQFSNSRSEMNVSTLELGDSALYLCASSLEGGLTGNTIYFGEGSWLTVV.

Concerning this clonotype: This sequence may be a read error, since a much larger clone differs from it by one base. The CDR3 region is CSARIIRGTEAFF. CDR3 DNA sequence: TGCAGTGCTAGAATCATTAGGGGGACTGAAGCTTTCTTT. The J gene is TRBJ1-1, the V gene TRBV20-1, with D perhaps TRBD1 (6 bases). Trimming stripped 2 bases from V and 5 bases from J, with 12 bases between. The germline V gene encodes CDR1 DFQATT and CDR2 SNEGSKA (reference sequence). The CDR3 contains 13 residues.

This clonotype was seen many times. This chain joins TRBV6-2 or TRBV6-3 and TRBJ1-1, with a possible D match to TRBD1 (5 bases). This CDR3 has 12 amino acids. Looked up from germline, CDR1 is MNHEY and CDR2 is SVGEGT. V was clipped by 5 bases and J by 7 bases, with 11 bases between them. The CDR3 nucleotides read TGTGCCAGCAGTGGGACGGTAATTGAAGCTTTCTTT. Protein sequence: CASSGTVIEAFF.

This clonotype has at least ten counts. V usage is TRBV27 and J usage is TRBJ1-2; D may be TRBD1 (6 bases). Germline loops: CDR1 MNHEY, CDR2 SMNVEV (reference sequence). V dropped 5 bases and J dropped 4 bases, with 23 bases sitting between them. The CDR3 loop spans 17 amino acids. The CDR3 DNA follows: TGTGCCAGCAGTCCCCTAAGTCCCGGGACATCGGGCTATGGCTACACCTTC. Amino acid sequence: CASSPLSPGTSGYGYTF.

This clonotype has only a few counts. V and J are TRBV18 and TRBJ2-7, with D perhaps matching TRBD1 (5 bases). V lost 2 bases and J 9 bases, leaving 14 bases between the germline ends. Germline CDR1 is KGHSH and CDR2 is LQKENI. This CDR3 is built from 13 residues. CDR3 in DNA: TGTGCCAGCTCACCAGTGGGGCAGGCGTTGCAGTACTTC. As protein: CASSPVGQALQYF. The complete variable domain, with remaining parts taken from reference TRBV18 and TRBJ2-7, reads NAGVMQNPRHLVRRRGQEARLRCSPMKGHSHVYWYRQLPEEGLKFMVYLQKENIIDESGMPKERFSAEFPKEGPSILRIQQVVRGDSAAYFCASSPVGQALQYFGPGTRLTVT.

This clonotype was detected many times. The rearrangement links TRBV29-1 to TRBJ2-5; 9 bases agree with TRBD2. The J segment lost 4 bases and the V segment lost 1 base, leaving 7 bases of the junction unmatched. Germline lookup yields CDR1 SQVTM and CDR2 ANQGSEA. CDR3 length: 15 amino acids. The CDR3 here is CSVEGVAGELETQYF. The CDR3 DNA sequence: TGCAGCGTTGAAGGGGTAGCGGGAGAATTAGAGACCCAGTACTTC.

This chain connects TRBV20-1 to TRBJ2-7; D is possibly TRBD1 or TRBD2 (5 bases each). This CDR3 is 13 amino acids long. Germline CDR1 DFQATT, CDR2 SNEGSKA (reference sequence). Trimming removed 4 bases from V and 4 bases from J, with 14 bases in between. This CDR3 reads CSATPGPYYEQYF. The CDR3 nucleotides are TGCAGTGCTACACCGGGACCCTATTACGAGCAGTACTTC.

This clonotype was found once. The chain carries TRBV19 and TRBJ2-4; TRBD1 matches at 7 bases. Germline CDR1 reads LNHDA; CDR2 reads SQIVND (reference sequence). J lost 6 bases, V lost 6 bases, and 5 bases had no gene match. CDR3 size: 13 residues. CDR3 loop: CASRTRDRNIQYF. CDR3 nucleotide sequence: TGTGCCAGTAGAACGAGGGACAGAAACATTCAGTACTTC.

For this clonotype: A clone one base away is much larger, so this may be a read error. The gene calls are TRBV6-5 and TRBJ1-1; D remains ambiguous. The CDR3 runs to 14 residues. Germline CDR1 and CDR2: MNHEY and SVGAGI. The CDR3 DNA is TGTGCCAGCAGTTACCGGGGAGTATACACTGAAGCTTTGTTT. Translating it yields CASSYRGVYTEALF.

This chain joins TRBV6-5 and TRBJ1-1; maybe TRBD1 (5 bases). Germline assignment: CDR1 MNHEY and CDR2 SVGAGI. Trimming cost V 0 bases and J 4 bases, with 9 bases left between them. This CDR3 comprises 14 residues. Here the CDR3 DNA reads TGTGCCAGCAGTTACTCGGTGAGGGGCACTGAAGCTTTCTTT. Residues: CASSYSVRGTEAFF.

At least ten counts were recorded for this clonotype. This chain connects TRBV20-1 to TRBJ1-5; 9 bases are a match to TRBD1. Germline V gives CDR1 DFQATT, CDR2 SNEGSKA (reference sequence). The CDR3 runs 14 residues. V shed 6 bases, J shed 5 bases, and the junction held 8 bases outside the gene matches. The CDR3 bases are TGCAGTGCCGAGGACCGGGACAGGGATCAGCCCCAGCATTTT. Translating gives CSAEDRDRDQPQHF.